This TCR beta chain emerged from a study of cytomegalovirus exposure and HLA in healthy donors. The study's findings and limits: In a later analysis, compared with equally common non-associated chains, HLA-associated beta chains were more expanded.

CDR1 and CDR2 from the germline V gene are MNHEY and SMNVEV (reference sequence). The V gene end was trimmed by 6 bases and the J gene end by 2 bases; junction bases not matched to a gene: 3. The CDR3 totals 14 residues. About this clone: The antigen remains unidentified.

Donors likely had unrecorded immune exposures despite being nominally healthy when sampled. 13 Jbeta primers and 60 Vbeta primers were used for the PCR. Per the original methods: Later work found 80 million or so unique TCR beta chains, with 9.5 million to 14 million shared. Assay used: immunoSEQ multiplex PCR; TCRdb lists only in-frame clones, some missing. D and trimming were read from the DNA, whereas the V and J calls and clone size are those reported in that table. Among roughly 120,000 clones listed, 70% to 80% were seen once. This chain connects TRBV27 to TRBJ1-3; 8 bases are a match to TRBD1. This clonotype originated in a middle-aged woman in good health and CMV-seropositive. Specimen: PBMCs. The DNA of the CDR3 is TGTGCCAGCAGCCAGACAGGGGCTGGAAACACCATATATTTT. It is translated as CASSQTGAGNTIYF.